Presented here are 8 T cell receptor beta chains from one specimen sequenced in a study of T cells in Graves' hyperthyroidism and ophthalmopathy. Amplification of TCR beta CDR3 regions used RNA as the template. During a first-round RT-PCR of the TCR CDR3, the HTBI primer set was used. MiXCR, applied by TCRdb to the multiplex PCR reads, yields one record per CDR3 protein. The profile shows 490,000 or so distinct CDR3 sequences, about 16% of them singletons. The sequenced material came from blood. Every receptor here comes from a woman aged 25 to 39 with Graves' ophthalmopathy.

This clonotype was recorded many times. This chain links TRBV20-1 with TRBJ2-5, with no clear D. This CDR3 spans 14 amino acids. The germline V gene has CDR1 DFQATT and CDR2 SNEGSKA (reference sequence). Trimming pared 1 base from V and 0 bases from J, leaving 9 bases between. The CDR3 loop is CSARVDGNQETQYF. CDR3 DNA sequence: TGCAGTGCTAGAGTGGACGGAAACCAAGAGACCCAGTACTTC.

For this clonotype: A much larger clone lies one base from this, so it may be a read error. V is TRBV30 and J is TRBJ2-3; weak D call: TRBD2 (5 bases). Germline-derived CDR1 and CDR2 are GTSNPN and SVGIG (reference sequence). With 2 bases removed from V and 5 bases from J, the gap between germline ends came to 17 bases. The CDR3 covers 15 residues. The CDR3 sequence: CAWSPLGSIKDTQYF. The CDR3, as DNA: TGTGCCTGGAGTCCACTGGGGAGCATTAAAGATACGCAGTATTTT.

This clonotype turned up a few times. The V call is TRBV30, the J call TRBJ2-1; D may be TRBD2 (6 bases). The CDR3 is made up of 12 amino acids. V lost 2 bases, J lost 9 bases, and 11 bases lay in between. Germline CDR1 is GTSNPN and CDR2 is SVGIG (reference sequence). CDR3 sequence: CAWSSRLVEQFF. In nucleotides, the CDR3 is TGTGCCTGGAGTTCCCGACTAGTTGAGCAGTTCTTC.

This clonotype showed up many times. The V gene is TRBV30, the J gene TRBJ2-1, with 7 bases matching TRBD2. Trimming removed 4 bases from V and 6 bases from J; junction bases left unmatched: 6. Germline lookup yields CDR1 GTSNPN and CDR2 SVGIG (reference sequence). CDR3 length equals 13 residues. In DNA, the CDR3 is TGTGCCTGGAATCTAGCGGTGGGCAATGAGCAGTTCTTC. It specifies CAWNLAVGNEQFF.

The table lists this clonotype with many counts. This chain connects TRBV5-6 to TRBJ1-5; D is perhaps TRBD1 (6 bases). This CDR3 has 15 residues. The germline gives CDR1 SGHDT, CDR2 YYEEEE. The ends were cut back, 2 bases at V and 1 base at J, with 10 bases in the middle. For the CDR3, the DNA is TGTGCCAGCAGCTTAAGAGGGGGAAGCAATCAGCCCCAGCATTTT. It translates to CASSLRGGSNQPQHF.

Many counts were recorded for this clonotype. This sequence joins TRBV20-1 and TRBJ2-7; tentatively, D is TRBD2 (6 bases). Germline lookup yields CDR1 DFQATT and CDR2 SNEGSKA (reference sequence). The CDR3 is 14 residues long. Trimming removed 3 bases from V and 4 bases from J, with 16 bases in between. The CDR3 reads CSARRYGEAYEQYF. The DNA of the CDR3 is TGCAGTGCTAGGCGGTATGGGGAGGCATACGAGCAGTACTTC.

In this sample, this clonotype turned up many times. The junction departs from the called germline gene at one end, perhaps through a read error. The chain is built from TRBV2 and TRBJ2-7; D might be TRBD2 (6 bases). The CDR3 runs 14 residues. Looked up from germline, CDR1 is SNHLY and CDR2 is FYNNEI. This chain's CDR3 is CASSEGRGTDEQYF. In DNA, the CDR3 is TGTGCCAGCAGCGAAGGGCGCGGGACGGACGAGCAGTACTTC.

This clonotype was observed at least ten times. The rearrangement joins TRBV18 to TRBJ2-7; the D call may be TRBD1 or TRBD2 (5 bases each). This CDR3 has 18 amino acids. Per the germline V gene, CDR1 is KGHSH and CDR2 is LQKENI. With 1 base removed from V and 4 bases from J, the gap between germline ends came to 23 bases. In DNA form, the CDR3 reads TGTGCCAGCTCACCACTTTATGGCAGGGAGATAATTATGTACGAGCAGTACTTC. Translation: CASSPLYGREIIMYEQYF.